These 21 T cell receptor beta chains came from one sample sequenced in a study of blood T cell repertoires in COVID-19. The protocol was immunoSEQ multiplex PCR, while the TCRdb copy is restricted to in-frame clones and leaves out a portion. The table includes over 50,000 clones, approximately 88% detected once. Sequences were obtained from peripheral blood. The receptors come from a man aged 45-65 years with active COVID-19.

This sequence joins TRBV18 and TRBJ2-7; 7 bases fit TRBD1. The CDR3 runs 17 residues. Germline CDR1 reads KGHSH; CDR2 reads LQKENI. Trimming cost V 0 bases and J 3 bases; bases outside gene matches: 11. The CDR3 here is CASSPPGVGTEIYEQYF. CDR3 DNA sequence: TGTGCCAGCTCACCACCGGGTGTCGGGACAGAAATCTACGAGCAGTACTTC. Full variable domain (remainder filled in from reference TRBV18 and TRBJ2-7): NAGVMQNPRHLVRRRGQEARLRCSPMKGHSHVYWYRQLPEEGLKFMVYLQKENIIDESGMPKERFSAEFPKEGPSILRIQQVVRGDSAAYFCASSPPGVGTEIYEQYFGPGTRLTVT.

The chain links TRBV4-3 to TRBJ2-7; the D gene is possibly TRBD1 (5 bases). The CDR3 runs 13 residues. Germline V CDR1 and CDR2: LGHNA, YSLEER. V was cut by 0 bases and J by 3 bases, with 6 bases left in between. CDR3 amino acids: CASSQDQGYEQYF. The CDR3 coding sequence is TGCGCCAGCAGCCAAGATCAGGGCTACGAGCAGTACTTC.

The rearrangement links TRBV5-5 to TRBJ1-3; D gene ambiguous. Germline V lookup: CDR1 SGHKS, CDR2 YYEKEE (reference sequence). This CDR3 is 15 amino acids long. Trimming removed 0 bases at V and 2 bases at J, with 9 bases between. The CDR3 region is CASSLGDIPGNTIYF. In DNA form, the CDR3 reads TGTGCCAGCAGCTTGGGAGACATACCTGGAAACACCATATATTTT. Complete variable domain (other parts from reference TRBV5-5 and TRBJ1-3): DAGVTQSPTHLIKTRGQQVTLRCSPISGHKSVSWYQQVLGQGPQFIFQYYEKEERGRGNFPDRFSARQFPNYSSELNVNALLLGDSALYLCASSLGDIPGNTIYFGEGSWLTVV.

This clone was recorded only once. The chain uses TRBV4-2 and TRBJ2-1; TRBD2 agrees at 8 bases. Germline trimming cut 0 bases from V and 5 bases from J; bases unmatched to any gene: 6. The germline V gene has CDR1 LGHNA and CDR2 YNFKEQ. This CDR3 is built from 16 residues. The CDR3 loop is CASSQDRGGVDNEQFF. The CDR3 nucleotides are TGTGCCAGCAGCCAAGATCGGGGGGGGGTCGACAATGAGCAGTTCTTC.

V is TRBV7-3 and J is TRBJ2-1; 8 bases are a match to TRBD2. The ends lost 5 bases at V and 6 bases at J; junction bases unmatched: 9. This CDR3 region has 15 residues. In germline, CDR1 is SGHTA, CDR2 FQGTGA. CDR3 DNA sequence: TGTGCCAGCAGCCCTTCCGGGGGGGCCATCAATGAGCAGTTCTTC. Translation gives CASSPSGGAINEQFF. The whole variable domain, remainder taken from reference TRBV7-3 and TRBJ2-1, is GAGVSQTPSNKVTEKGKYVELRCDPISGHTALYWYRQSLGQGPEFLIYFQGTGAADDSGLPNDRFFAVRPEGSVSTLKIQRTERGDSAVYLCASSPSGGAINEQFFGPGTRLTVL.

The CDR3 is CASSDPGGSSSYEQYF. The CDR3 DNA sequence: TGTGCCAGCAGTGATCCAGGGGGCTCGAGCTCCTACGAGCAGTACTTC. V and J are TRBV25-1 and TRBJ2-7, with 8 bases aligning to TRBD1. Per germline, CDR1 MGHDK and CDR2 SYGVNS. CDR3 length: 16 amino acids. After removal of 3 bases from V and 0 bases from J, the junction contained 7 bases not matched to a gene.

The chain is built from TRBV12-3 or TRBV12-4 and TRBJ2-1, with D tentatively TRBD2 (10 bases). CDR3 length equals 12 residues. Trimming took 6 bases from V and 15 from J, leaving 18 bases between them. The CDR3 bases are TGTGCCAGCAGGTCACTAGCGGGACAGGGGTTCTTC. Translated, it gives CASRSLAGQGFF.

The CDR3 DNA follows: TGTGCCAGCAGCTATGAACGCGGCCAGGGGGCGTCCCGGGGCACTGAAGCTTTCTTT. Its protein is CASSYERGQGASRGTEAFF. This chain links TRBV27 with TRBJ1-1; 8 bases align to TRBD1. The CDR3 loop spans 19 amino acids. Germline V gene sequence: CDR1 MNHEY, CDR2 SMNVEV (reference sequence). The J segment lost 4 bases and the V segment lost 6 bases, leaving 22 bases of the junction unmatched.

This clone was counted only a few times. The chain joins TRBV7-9 to TRBJ2-7; 7 positions agree with TRBD1. The ends lost 5 bases at V and 1 base at J; junction bases unmatched: 8. CDR1 is SEHNR and CDR2 is FQNEAQ in the germline V gene (reference sequence). The CDR3 is made up of 15 amino acids. DNA for the CDR3: TGTGCCAGCAGCGGACCGGACAGGCCTTCCTACGAGCAGTACTTC. Its translation: CASSGPDRPSYEQYF.

The chain uses TRBV7-3 and TRBJ2-7, with D possibly TRBD2 on 7 matching bases. The ends were cut back, 5 bases at V and 6 bases at J, with 17 bases in the middle. The CDR3 spans 14 residues. Germline V gene sequence: CDR1 SGHTA, CDR2 FQGTGA. CDR3 region: CASSRGSGEGEQYF. In nucleotides, the CDR3 is TGTGCCAGCAGCCGAGGATCAGGGGAGGGCGAGCAGTACTTC.

The chain has TRBV6-5 and TRBJ1-4; D may be TRBD1 (5 bases). Germline lookup yields CDR1 MNHEY and CDR2 SVGAGI. V was cut by 7 bases and J by 8 bases, with 11 bases left in between. The CDR3 loop spans 12 amino acids. The CDR3 coding sequence is TGTGCCAGCATGGGGGGGAAAGAAAAACTGTTTTTT. As protein: CASMGGKEKLFF.

V and J are TRBV19 and TRBJ2-6; the D gene is possibly TRBD1 (6 bases). V lost 7 bases and J 0 bases, leaving 19 bases between the germline ends. The CDR3 contains 18 residues. Germline V lookup: CDR1 LNHDA, CDR2 SQIVND (reference sequence). CDR3 nucleotides: TGTGCCAGTACCGTCTGGGCAGGGGATCTCTCTGGGGCCAACGTCCTGACTTTC. It translates to CASTVWAGDLSGANVLTF.

This rearrangement joins TRBV7-9 to TRBJ1-2; 9 bases match TRBD1. This CDR3 spans 14 amino acids. With 4 bases clipped from V and 6 bases from J, the junction kept 6 bases outside the gene matches. Germline values: CDR1 SEHNR, CDR2 FQNEAQ (reference sequence). CDR3 region: CASSSITGGNGYTF. The CDR3 nucleotides are TGTGCCAGCAGCTCCATTACAGGGGGCAATGGCTACACCTTC.

This clone has only a few counts. The chain has TRBV5-4 and TRBJ1-2, with TRBD1 as a possible D gene (5 bases). This CDR3 comprises 12 residues. In germline, CDR1 is SGHNT, CDR2 YYREEE (reference sequence). V was shortened by 0 bases and J by 8 bases, with 8 bases between the two germline ends. The CDR3 DNA is TGTGCCAGCAGCTTGGCCAGGGCAGGCTACACCTTC. Its translation is CASSLARAGYTF.

This chain joins TRBV11-2 and TRBJ2-6; 8 bases fit TRBD1. This CDR3 comprises 17 residues. The germline V gene has CDR1 SGHAT and CDR2 FQNNGV. The V gene end was trimmed by 5 bases and the J gene end by 2 bases; junction bases not matched to a gene: 8. The CDR3: CASSLYRGDTGANVLTF. CDR3 in DNA: TGTGCCAGCAGCCTATACAGGGGGGATACTGGGGCCAACGTCCTGACTTTC. Using reference TRBV11-2 and TRBJ2-6 for the parts outside the CDR3, the full variable domain is EAGVAQSPRYKIIEKRQSVAFWCNPISGHATLYWYQQILGQGPKLLIQFQNNGVVDDSQLPKDRFSAERLKGVDSTLKIQPAKLEDSAVYLCASSLYRGDTGANVLTFGAGSRLTVL.

V and J are TRBV19 and TRBJ2-4; TRBD1 is a possible D gene (6 bases). Germline V gives CDR1 LNHDA, CDR2 SQIVND (reference sequence). Trimming left V 3 bases short and J 1 base short, with 13 bases between. This CDR3 is built from 16 residues. For the CDR3, the DNA is TGTGCCAGTAGTATTCGACAGGATGGGGCCAAAAACATTCAGTACTTC. Translating gives CASSIRQDGAKNIQYF.

The V call is TRBV25-1, the J call TRBJ2-1, with D tentatively TRBD1 (5 bases). Germline-derived CDR1 and CDR2 are MGHDK and SYGVNS. V lost 6 bases and J lost 7, with 16 bases in between. The CDR3 totals 14 residues. In DNA, the CDR3 is TGTGCCAGCAGCGCAAGTAGGGGATGGAATGAGCAGTTCTTC. As protein: CASSASRGWNEQFF.

A single count supports this clone. The V gene is TRBV6-1, the J gene TRBJ2-7; TRBD2 agrees at 7 bases. The CDR3 has 15 amino acids. J lost 3 bases, V lost 0 bases, and 5 bases had no gene match. Germline V CDR1 and CDR2: MNHNS, SASEGT. Here the CDR3 reads CASSEARGGGYEQYF. CDR3 nucleotides: TGTGCCAGCAGTGAAGCGCGTGGGGGGGGCTACGAGCAGTACTTC.

The chain has TRBV4-2 and TRBJ1-2, with no clear D. This CDR3 contains 14 residues. Trimming pared 5 bases from V and 4 bases from J, leaving 14 bases between. The germline gives CDR1 LGHNA, CDR2 YNFKEQ. The chain's CDR3 is CASSVSLRGYGYTF. Here the CDR3 DNA reads TGTGCCAGCAGCGTAAGCTTGCGTGGCTATGGCTACACCTTC.

This chain uses TRBV6-5 with TRBJ1-1; the D gene is possibly TRBD1 (6 bases). The CDR3 consists of 13 residues. Germline V gene sequence: CDR1 MNHEY, CDR2 SVGAGI. V lost 4 bases and J lost 9, with 15 bases in between. The DNA for the CDR3 is TGTGCCAGCAGTTTGACAGGTGGGCTAAAAGCTTTCTTT. It specifies CASSLTGGLKAFF.

J is TRBJ2-2 and V is TRBV10-3, with D tentatively TRBD2 (7 bases). In germline, CDR1 is ENHRY, CDR2 SYGVKD. The V and J ends lost 5 bases and 4 bases respectively, with 14 bases between them. The CDR3 runs to 15 residues. CDR3 in DNA: TGTGCCATCAGTCCTAAGGGGGGGGCCACCGGGGAGCTGTTTTTT. Protein: CAISPKGGATGELFF.